Sequencing of this T cell receptor beta chain was carried out in a study of shared clonotypes between healthy human individuals. Overall study findings and caveats: Larger estimated richness was generally seen in naive subsets than in memory subsets.

Remarks on this clone: What it recognizes is unknown. Additional DNA sequences in this sample encode the identical CDR3.

The CDR3 is 13 amino acids. V shed 5 bases and J shed 0 bases, with 5 bases lying between them. CDR1 is KGHSH, CDR2 LQKENI, per germline. Donors, healthy HIV-negative adults, lacked recent acute infections or vaccinations. As processed by the authors: Junction-only immunoSEQ sequences carried no quality scores, so filtering differed. The assay was immunoSEQ multiplex PCR, and TCRdb's table has in-frame clones only and misses some. V, J and clone size were drawn from that table, and D and trimming were deduced from the DNA. The sample records about 1 million clones, 75% being singletons. The sequenced sample consisted of memory CD4+ T cells sorted from blood. Subset given: CD45RA-negative fraction. The chain couples TRBV18 to TRBJ1-5; D not certain. The clonotype comes from a man younger than 35 in good health. CDR3 loop: CASSLDSNQPQHF. CDR3 nucleotides: TGTGCCAGCTCATTGGATAGCAATCAGCCCCAGCATTTT.